This TCR beta chain is from a study of blood T cell repertoires in COVID-19. Study-wide background: T cells, B-cell-depleted T cells, or PBMCs provided the cDNA or gDNA that served as material.

This CDR3 spans 15 amino acids. V dropped 1 base and J dropped 7; count of bases not matched to a gene: 3. The germline V gene encodes CDR1 SGHTA and CDR2 FQGTGA. Authors' methods: Using reference gene primer amplification, nucleated cell counts were estimated. Using immunoSEQ multiplex PCR, the repertoire was profiled, and TCRdb retains in-frame clones only, with some absent. Clone size and the V and J calls come from that table; the DNA yielded D and trimming. This table has 300,000 to 400,000 clones, roughly 90% appearing once. The chain employs TRBV7-3 and TRBJ2-7; TRBD2 matches at 14 bases. Sequenced material: peripheral blood. The TCR sequence derives from a woman in her 70s with COVID-19, enrolled during active disease. CDR3 coding DNA: TGTGCCAGCAGCTTAATGGGACTAGCGGGGGAGGAGCAGTACTTC. This codes for CASSLMGLAGEEQYF.